This T cell receptor beta chain comes out of a study of blood T cell repertoires in COVID-19. Overall study: Some COVID-19 samples were acute and others convalescent; all came from the United States, Italy and Spain. PBMCs, B-cell-depleted T cells, or T cells provided the cDNA or gDNA that made up the material.

This CDR3 is built from 18 residues. Germline assignment: CDR1 LNHDA and CDR2 SQIVND (reference sequence). Losses at the gene ends were 6 bases for V and 1 base for J; bases not matched to a gene: 11. Seattle participants joined during active infection and were tracked over time. In the authors' workflow: Amplification with reference gene primers provided the estimates of nucleated cell counts. The assay was immunoSEQ multiplex PCR, and TCRdb's table has in-frame clones only and misses some. D and trimming were read from the DNA, whereas the V and J calls and clone size are those reported in that table. The sample holds 100,000 to 150,000 clones, 81% seen once.

The rearrangement links TRBV19 to TRBJ1-6, with TRBD1 matching 8 bases. The TCR originated in a man younger than 40 with COVID-19, enrolled during active disease. The material sequenced was peripheral blood. CDR3 DNA: TGTGCCAGTAGCCCAACCGGGACAGGTCGTTCCTATAATTCACCCCTCCACTTT. It codes for CASSPTGTGRSYNSPLHF.